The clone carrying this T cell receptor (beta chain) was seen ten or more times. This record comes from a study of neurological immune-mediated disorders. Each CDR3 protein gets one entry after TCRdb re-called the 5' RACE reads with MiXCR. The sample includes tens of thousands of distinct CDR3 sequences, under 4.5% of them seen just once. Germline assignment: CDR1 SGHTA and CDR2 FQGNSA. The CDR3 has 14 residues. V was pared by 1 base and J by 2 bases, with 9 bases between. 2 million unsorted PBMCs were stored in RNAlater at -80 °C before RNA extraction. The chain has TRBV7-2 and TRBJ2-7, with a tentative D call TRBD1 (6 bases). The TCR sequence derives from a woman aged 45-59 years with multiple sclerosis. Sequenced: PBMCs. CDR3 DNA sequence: TGTGCCAGCAGCTTAGGTGCAGGGGCCTACGAGCAGTACTTC. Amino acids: CASSLGAGAYEQYF. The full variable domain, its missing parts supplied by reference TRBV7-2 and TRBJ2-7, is GAGVSQSPSNKVTEKGKDVELRCDPISGHTALYWYRQSLGQGLEFLIYFQGNSAPDKSGLPSDRFSAERTGGSVSTLTIQRTQQEDSAVYLCASSLGAGAYEQYFGPGTRLTVT.